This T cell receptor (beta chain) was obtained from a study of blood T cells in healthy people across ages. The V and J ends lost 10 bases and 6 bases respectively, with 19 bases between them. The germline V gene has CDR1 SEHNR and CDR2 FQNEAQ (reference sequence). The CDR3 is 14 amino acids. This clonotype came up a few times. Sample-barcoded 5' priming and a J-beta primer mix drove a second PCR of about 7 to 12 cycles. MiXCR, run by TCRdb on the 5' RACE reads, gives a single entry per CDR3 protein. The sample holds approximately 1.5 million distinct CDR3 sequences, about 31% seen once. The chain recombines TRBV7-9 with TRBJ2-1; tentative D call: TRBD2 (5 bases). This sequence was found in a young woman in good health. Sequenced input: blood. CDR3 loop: CATRGSSSGNEQFF. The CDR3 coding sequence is TGTGCCACGCGAGGGTCTAGCTCGGGCAATGAGCAGTTCTTC. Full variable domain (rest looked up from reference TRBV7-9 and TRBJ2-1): DTGVSQNPRHKITKRGQNVTFRCDPISEHNRLYWYRQTLGQGPEFLTYFQNEAQLEKSRLLSDRFSAERPKGSFSTLEIQRTEQGDSAMYLCATRGSSSGNEQFFGPGTRLTVL.